The clone carrying this T cell receptor (beta chain) was recorded many times. The CDR3 length is 15 residues. V lost 10 bases to trimming and J lost 0 bases; unmatched junction nucleotides: 8. Looked up from germline, CDR1 is SNHLY and CDR2 is FYNNEI. During its preparation, the TCRbeta library received unique molecular identifiers. TCRdb reprocessed the PCR reads with MiXCR, giving one entry per CDR3 protein. The table records approximately 420,000 distinct CDR3 sequences, around 9.9% of them present only once. This record belongs to a study of T-cell reconstitution after alpha-beta-depleted transplantation in children.

The chain is built from TRBV2 and TRBJ1-4, with TRBD1 identical over 7 bases. Sequencing used PBMCs from the stem cell graft donor, obtained from the stem cell graft. The receptor's source is a human donor who donated a stem cell graft to a child with acute myeloid leukemia. CDR3 sequence: CAIRGTEATNEKLFF. CDR3 coding DNA: TGTGCCATCCGAGGGACAGAAGCAACTAATGAAAAACTGTTTTTT. The complete variable domain, with remaining parts taken from reference TRBV2 and TRBJ1-4, reads EPEVTQTPSHQVTQMGQEVILRCVPISNHLYFYWYRQILGQKVEFLVSFYNNEISEKSEIFDDQFSVERPDGSNFTLKIRSTKLEDSAMYFCAIRGTEATNEKLFFGSGTQLSVL.